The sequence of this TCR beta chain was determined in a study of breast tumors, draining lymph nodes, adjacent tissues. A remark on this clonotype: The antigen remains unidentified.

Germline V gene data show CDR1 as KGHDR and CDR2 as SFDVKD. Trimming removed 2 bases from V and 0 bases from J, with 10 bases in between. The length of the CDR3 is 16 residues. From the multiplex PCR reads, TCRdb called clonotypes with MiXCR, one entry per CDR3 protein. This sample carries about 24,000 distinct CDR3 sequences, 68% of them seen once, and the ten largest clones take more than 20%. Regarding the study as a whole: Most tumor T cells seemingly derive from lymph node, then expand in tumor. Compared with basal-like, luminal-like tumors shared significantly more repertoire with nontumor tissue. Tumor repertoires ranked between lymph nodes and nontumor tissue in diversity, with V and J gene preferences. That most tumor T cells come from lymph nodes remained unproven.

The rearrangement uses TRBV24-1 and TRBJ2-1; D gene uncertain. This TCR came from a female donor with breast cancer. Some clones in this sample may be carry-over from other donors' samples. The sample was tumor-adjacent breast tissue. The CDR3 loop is CATSDYYSTSYNEQFF. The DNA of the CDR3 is TGTGCCACCAGTGATTATTACAGCACCTCCTACAATGAGCAGTTCTTC.